Described below is a single T cell receptor beta chain sequence and its context. Its specificity is unknown. The CDR3 runs to 13 residues. CDR1 and CDR2 from the germline V gene are SGHNT and YENEEA. Trimming at V came to 0 bases and at J to 9 bases, leaving 1 base not matched to a gene. This entry is derived from a study of graft-versus-host responses after intestinal transplantation. Sequencing was performed with immunoSEQ multiplex PCR; in TCRdb, only in-frame clones are kept and a portion is missing. The sample carries around 97,000 clones, 90% to 95% recorded once. This specimen was unstimulated CD8+ T cells sorted from spleen or lymph node cells, taken before intestinal transplant. This TCR derives from a human donor who received an intestinal transplant. The chain has TRBV11-3 and TRBJ2-1, with 8 bases identical to TRBD2. The CDR3 here is CASSLDSGVEQFF. CDR3 nucleotides: TGTGCCAGCAGCTTAGATAGCGGGGTTGAGCAGTTCTTC.